This T cell receptor (beta chain) came from a study of beta chain features in type 1 diabetes. Study-level points and caveats: Shorter TCRB CDR3s, moderately but significantly so, marked every one of the four CD4+ subsets in Type 1 diabetes patients.

About this clone itself: No antigen is known for it.

The germline V gene has CDR1 SGHRS and CDR2 YFSETQ. The CDR3 length is 15 residues. V lost 4 bases to trimming and J lost 7 bases; unmatched junction nucleotides: 4. Sequencing targeted expressed TCRB transcripts, as all isolated RNA had been reverse transcribed. Method: immunoSEQ multiplex PCR; TCRdb's copy keeps in-frame clones and lacks some. The sample lists 50,000 to 65,000 clones, roughly 41% occurring once. This clonotype was obtained from a young man with type 1 diabetes. J is TRBJ2-1 and V is TRBV5-1; 14 nucleotides match TRBD2. Sequenced: Tregs from blood. For the CDR3, the DNA is TGCGCCAGCAGCGCGGGACTAGCGGGAGTAAATGAGCAGTTCTTC. Its translation is CASSAGLAGVNEQFF.